The 14 T cell receptor beta chains below all came from one sample that was sequenced in a study of PD-L1 blockade in urothelial cancer. Assay used: immunoSEQ multiplex PCR; TCRdb lists only in-frame clones, some missing. The sample records about 110,000 clones, under 95% being singletons. Time point specified: peripheral blood 6 weeks after treatment start. The source was PBMCs, collected around atezolizumab (anti-PD-L1) treatment. These receptors originate from a man aged 60 to 69 with urothelial cancer.

The chain uses TRBV6-5 and TRBJ2-2, with 8 bases identical to TRBD2. Germline-derived CDR1 and CDR2 are MNHEY and SVGAGI. The length of the CDR3 is 13 residues. The ends lost 5 bases at V and 9 bases at J; junction bases unmatched: 5. CDR3 sequence: CASSQQRGRELFF. CDR3 bases: TGTGCCAGCAGTCAACAGCGGGGGCGGGAGCTGTTTTTT.

J is TRBJ2-3 and V is TRBV5-6; no definite D call. Trimming cost V 2 bases and J 2 bases, with 6 bases left between them. This CDR3 is built from 13 residues. Germline values: CDR1 SGHDT, CDR2 YYEEEE. The DNA of the CDR3 is TGTGCCAGCAGCTTAGCGCACACAGATACGCAGTATTTT. Translated: CASSLAHTDTQYF.

The V and J genes are TRBV7-9 and TRBJ2-2; D may be TRBD2 (7 bases). Trimming removed 5 bases at V and 5 bases at J, with 24 bases between. The CDR3 contains 18 residues. Germline V CDR1 and CDR2: SEHNR, FQNEAQ (reference sequence). CDR3 DNA: TGTGCCAGCAGCCGCGCGGGGGCGGGGATTAGCGGGACCGGGGAGCTGTTTTTT. Translating gives CASSRAGAGISGTGELFF.

This sequence joins TRBV15 and TRBJ2-7, with 8 bases fitting TRBD1. Trimming at V came to 1 base and at J to 6 bases, leaving 5 bases not matched to a gene. Per the germline V gene, CDR1 is LNHNV and CDR2 is YYDKDF (reference sequence). CDR3 length: 14 amino acids. The CDR3, as DNA: TGTGCCACCAGCAGAGGGACAGGGCACCGCGAGCAGTACTTC. Amino acid sequence: CATSRGTGHREQYF.

The chain is built from TRBV5-4 and TRBJ1-1; D unresolved. CDR1 and CDR2 (germline): SGHNT, YYREEE (reference sequence). This CDR3 is built from 12 residues. V lost 3 bases, J lost 7 bases, and 10 bases lay in between. CDR3 region: CASSSWAGEAFF. CDR3 DNA sequence: TGTGCCAGCAGCTCGTGGGCCGGTGAAGCTTTCTTT.

V and J are TRBV30 and TRBJ2-2; TRBD1 aligns across 9 bases. Germline V gene sequence: CDR1 GTSNPN, CDR2 SVGIG (reference sequence). With V trimmed by 3 bases and J by 4 bases, 6 bases remained unmatched. The CDR3 length is 15 residues. DNA of the CDR3: TGTGCCTGGAGGCCCCTGGGACAGGGCACCGGGGAGCTGTTTTTT. It yields the protein CAWRPLGQGTGELFF.

This clone has a single count. The CDR3 DNA is TGTGCCAGCAGCTTACGAGGGTACACTGAAAAACTGTTTTTT. Translation: CASSLRGYTEKLFF. V is TRBV7-2 and J is TRBJ1-4, with no clear D. The germline CDR1 and CDR2 sequences are SGHTA and FQGNSA. This CDR3 is 14 amino acids long. Trimming stripped 2 bases from V and 7 bases from J, with 11 bases between.

The CDR3 protein is CAWRRDSYEQYF. The CDR3 bases are TGTGCCTGGAGACGGGACAGTTACGAGCAGTACTTC. The gene calls are TRBV30 and TRBJ2-7; TRBD1 matches at 7 bases. Germline V CDR1 and CDR2: GTSNPN, SVGIG (reference sequence). The CDR3 totals 12 residues. Trimming removed 3 bases from V and 4 bases from J; junction bases left unmatched: 3.

The V call is TRBV5-4, the J call TRBJ1-5; TRBD1 matches 11 bases. Germline trimming cut 4 bases from V and 3 bases from J; bases unmatched to any gene: 9. Germline CDR1 SGHNT, CDR2 YYREEE (reference sequence). This CDR3 is 17 amino acids long. The CDR3 is CASSTTVDRGHNQPQHF. In DNA form, the CDR3 reads TGTGCCAGCAGCACAACCGTGGACAGGGGGCACAATCAGCCCCAGCATTTT.

This sequence joins TRBV19 and TRBJ1-4, with TRBD1 as a possible D gene (6 bases). This CDR3 comprises 15 residues. The ends were cut back, 6 bases at V and 5 bases at J, with 16 bases in the middle. Germline CDR1 reads LNHDA; CDR2 reads SQIVND (reference sequence). The DNA for the CDR3 is TGTGCCAGTAGCCGGTTGTTAAGGGGGAATGAAAAACTGTTTTTT. This translates into CASSRLLRGNEKLFF.

This sequence joins TRBV4-3 and TRBJ1-1; TRBD1 aligns across 10 bases. Per germline, CDR1 LGHNA and CDR2 YSLEER. CDR3 length: 15 amino acids. The V segment lost 1 base and the J segment 3 bases; nucleotides outside the gene matches: 2. The DNA for the CDR3 is TGCGCCAGCAGCCAAGCGGGACAGGGGTACACTGAAGCTTTCTTT. It translates to CASSQAGQGYTEAFF.

The genes are TRBV4-1 and TRBJ1-1; D may be TRBD1 (5 bases). CDR3 length: 19 residues. The ends were cut back, 4 bases at V and 1 base at J, with 25 bases in the middle. Germline V lookup: CDR1 MGHRA, CDR2 YSYEKL. The CDR3 protein is CASSPRLNRPTLRNTEAFF. In DNA, the CDR3 is TGCGCCAGCAGCCCAAGACTCAACAGGCCTACCCTCCGGAACACTGAAGCTTTCTTT.

This chain connects TRBV6-1 to TRBJ1-2; possibly TRBD1 for D (5 bases). The CDR3 contains 13 residues. Deletions cut 0 bases from V and 6 bases from J, with 8 bases between. CDR1 MNHNS and CDR2 SASEGT come from the germline V gene. The CDR3, as DNA: TGTGCCAGCAGTGAAGCAGGAGGGGATGGCTACACCTTC. Amino acids: CASSEAGGDGYTF.

V usage is TRBV19 and J usage is TRBJ2-5, with D possibly being TRBD2 (6 bases). V lost 1 base, J lost 3 bases, and 12 bases lay in between. Germline CDR1 LNHDA, CDR2 SQIVND (reference sequence). The CDR3 spans 15 residues. The CDR3 bases are TGTGCCAGTAGTATAGGAGGGACGGGGGAAGAGACCCAGTACTTC. Protein sequence: CASSIGGTGEETQYF.